Below are 6 T cell receptor beta chains sequenced from a single sample in a study of cytomegalovirus exposure and HLA in healthy donors. Sequenced by immunoSEQ multiplex PCR; TCRdb stores in-frame clones only, minus some. The sample has roughly 50,000 clones, 80% to 95% seen once. The sample comprised PBMCs. The source is a man younger than 35 in good health and CMV-seronegative.

The V and J genes are TRBV28 and TRBJ2-7; tentative D call: TRBD2 (5 bases). Trimming left V 7 bases short and J 1 base short, with 17 bases between. CDR3 size: 15 residues. From germline, CDR1 is MDHEN and CDR2 SYDVKM. CDR3 nucleotide sequence: TGTGCCAGCACCAGAAGCGGAGCGCAATCCTACGAGCAGTACTTC. Translating gives CASTRSGAQSYEQYF.

This chain links TRBV28 with TRBJ1-3; D perhaps matches TRBD1 (5 bases). The ends were cut back, 7 bases at V and 3 bases at J, with 10 bases in the middle. The germline V gene has CDR1 MDHEN and CDR2 SYDVKM. The CDR3 runs to 13 residues. CDR3 nucleotide sequence: TGTGCCAGCAAAGGGGTTCTTGGAAACACCATATATTTT. Amino acid sequence: CASKGVLGNTIYF.

The chain employs TRBV6-5 and TRBJ1-1; D unresolved. V was shortened by 6 bases and J by 1 base, with 9 bases between the two germline ends. Germline-derived CDR1 and CDR2 are MNHEY and SVGAGI. The CDR3 has 13 amino acids. CDR3 loop: CASSLTENTEAFF. CDR3 DNA: TGTGCCAGCAGCCTTACAGAGAACACTGAAGCTTTCTTT.

This clone appeared once. V gene TRBV28 combines with J gene TRBJ2-1, with D perhaps matching TRBD2 (5 bases). Germline loops: CDR1 MDHEN, CDR2 SYDVKM. The ends were cut back, 6 bases at V and 4 bases at J, with 7 bases in the middle. The CDR3 extends over 12 amino acids. CDR3 protein: CASRERYNEQFF. The DNA of the CDR3 is TGTGCCAGCAGAGAGCGGTACAATGAGCAGTTCTTC. Full variable domain (rest looked up from reference TRBV28 and TRBJ2-1): DVKVTQSSRYLVKRTGEKVFLECVQDMDHENMFWYRQDPGLGLRLIYFSYDVKMKEKGDIPEGYSVSREKKERFSLILESASTNQTSMYLCASRERYNEQFFGPGTRLTVL.

This sequence joins TRBV7-2 and TRBJ2-1; 10 positions agree with TRBD2. Germline assignment: CDR1 SGHTA and CDR2 FQGNSA. CDR3 length: 19 residues. V trimming: 0 bases; J trimming: 4 bases; junction bases outside the gene matches: 12. The CDR3 bases are TGTGCCAGCAGCTTAGCGCCCCATGCCCTAGCGGGAGTTTACAATGAGCAGTTCTTC. It is translated as CASSLAPHALAGVYNEQFF.

For this clone: The limits of the CDR3 on the DNA are not certain, so only TCRdb's listed CDR3 is given. The J gene is TRBJ2-7, the V gene TRBV27; the table names TRBD1, a call not compared with the DNA. The V gene's germline CDR1 is MNHEY and CDR2 SMNVEV (reference sequence). The CDR3 has 14 residues if both end residues are counted. CDR3 amino acids: CASSSSSRGFEQYF.